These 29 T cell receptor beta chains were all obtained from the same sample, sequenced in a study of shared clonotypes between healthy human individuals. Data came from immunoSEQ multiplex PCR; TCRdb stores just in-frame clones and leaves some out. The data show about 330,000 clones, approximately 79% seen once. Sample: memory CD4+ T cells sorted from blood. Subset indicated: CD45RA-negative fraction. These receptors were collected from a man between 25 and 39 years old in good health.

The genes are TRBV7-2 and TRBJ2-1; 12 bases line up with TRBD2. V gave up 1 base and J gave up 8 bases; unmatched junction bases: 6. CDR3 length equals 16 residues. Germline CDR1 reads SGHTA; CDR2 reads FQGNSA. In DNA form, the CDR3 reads TGTGCCAGCAGCTTAGGGCCTAGCGGGAGGGGATATGAGCAGTTCTTC. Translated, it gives CASSLGPSGRGYEQFF. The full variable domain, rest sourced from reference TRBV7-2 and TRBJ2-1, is GAGVSQSPSNKVTEKGKDVELRCDPISGHTALYWYRQSLGQGLEFLIYFQGNSAPDKSGLPSDRFSAERTGGSVSTLTIQRTQQEDSAVYLCASSLGPSGRGYEQFFGPGTRLTVL.

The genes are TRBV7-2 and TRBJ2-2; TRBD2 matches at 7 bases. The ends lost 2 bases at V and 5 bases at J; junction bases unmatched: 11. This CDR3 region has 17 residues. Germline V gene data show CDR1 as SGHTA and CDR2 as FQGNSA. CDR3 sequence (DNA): TGTGCCAGCAGCTTATCTCGGTCGGGAGGTTATACCGGGGAGCTGTTTTTT. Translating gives CASSLSRSGGYTGELFF.

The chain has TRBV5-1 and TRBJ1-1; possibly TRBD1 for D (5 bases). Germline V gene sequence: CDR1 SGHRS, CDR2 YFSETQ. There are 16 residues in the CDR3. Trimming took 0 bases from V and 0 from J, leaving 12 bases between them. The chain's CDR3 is CASSLELDSMNTEAFF. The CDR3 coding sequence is TGCGCCAGCAGCTTGGAACTAGACAGCATGAACACTGAAGCTTTCTTT.

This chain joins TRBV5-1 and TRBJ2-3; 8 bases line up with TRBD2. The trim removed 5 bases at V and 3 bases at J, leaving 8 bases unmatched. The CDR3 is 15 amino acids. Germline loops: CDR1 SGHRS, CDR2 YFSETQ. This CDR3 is CASRPNPSGTDTQYF. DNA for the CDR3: TGCGCCAGCAGACCAAACCCTAGCGGGACAGATACGCAGTATTTT.

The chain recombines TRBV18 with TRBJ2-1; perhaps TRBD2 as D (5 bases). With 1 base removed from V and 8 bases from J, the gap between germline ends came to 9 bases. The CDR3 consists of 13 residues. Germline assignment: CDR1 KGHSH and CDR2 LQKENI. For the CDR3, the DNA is TGTGCCAGCTCACCACGTCAGGAGGATGAGCAGTTCTTC. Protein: CASSPRQEDEQFF.

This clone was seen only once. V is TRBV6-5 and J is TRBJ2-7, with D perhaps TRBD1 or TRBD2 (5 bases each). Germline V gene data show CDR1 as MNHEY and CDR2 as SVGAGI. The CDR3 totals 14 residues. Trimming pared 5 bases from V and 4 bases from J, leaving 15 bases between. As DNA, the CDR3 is TGTGCCAGCAGTCCGGGACCGCTTGATTACGAGCAGTACTTC. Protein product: CASSPGPLDYEQYF.

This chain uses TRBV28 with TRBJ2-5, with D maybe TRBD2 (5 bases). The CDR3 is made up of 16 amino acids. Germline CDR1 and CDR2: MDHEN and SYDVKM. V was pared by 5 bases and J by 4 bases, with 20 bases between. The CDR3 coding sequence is TGTGCCAGCAGTCCCGGAGGTGTGAGTATCGGAGAGACCCAGTACTTC. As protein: CASSPGGVSIGETQYF.

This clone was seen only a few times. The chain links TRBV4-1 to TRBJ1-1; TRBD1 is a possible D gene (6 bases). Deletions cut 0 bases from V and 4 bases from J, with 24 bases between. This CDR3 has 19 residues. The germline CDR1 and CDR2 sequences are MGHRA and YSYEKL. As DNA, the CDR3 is TGCGCCAGCAGCCAAGATTTCAGGGGTTCGGGAGGGCCAGCCACTGAAGCTTTCTTT. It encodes CASSQDFRGSGGPATEAFF.

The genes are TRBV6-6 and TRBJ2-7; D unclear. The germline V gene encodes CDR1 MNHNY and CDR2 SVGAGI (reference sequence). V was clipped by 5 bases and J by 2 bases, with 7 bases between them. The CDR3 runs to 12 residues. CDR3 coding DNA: TGTGCCAGCAGTCACATAGCCTACGAGCAGTACTTC. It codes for CASSHIAYEQYF.

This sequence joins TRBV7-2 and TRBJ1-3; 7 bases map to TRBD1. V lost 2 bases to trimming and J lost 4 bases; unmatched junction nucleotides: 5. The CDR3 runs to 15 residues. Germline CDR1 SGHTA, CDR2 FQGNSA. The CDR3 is CASSLSGQDGNTIYF. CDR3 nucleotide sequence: TGTGCCAGCAGCTTATCTGGACAGGACGGAAACACCATATATTTT. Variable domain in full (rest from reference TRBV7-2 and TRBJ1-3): GAGVSQSPSNKVTEKGKDVELRCDPISGHTALYWYRQSLGQGLEFLIYFQGNSAPDKSGLPSDRFSAERTGGSVSTLTIQRTQQEDSAVYLCASSLSGQDGNTIYFGEGSWLTVV.

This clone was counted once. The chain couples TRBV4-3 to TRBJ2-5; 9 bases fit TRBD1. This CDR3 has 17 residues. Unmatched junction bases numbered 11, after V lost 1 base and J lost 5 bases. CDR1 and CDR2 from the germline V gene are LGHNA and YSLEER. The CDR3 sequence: CASSQGGQGVWGETQYF. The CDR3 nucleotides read TGCGCCAGCAGCCAAGGGGGACAGGGCGTTTGGGGGGAGACCCAGTACTTC.

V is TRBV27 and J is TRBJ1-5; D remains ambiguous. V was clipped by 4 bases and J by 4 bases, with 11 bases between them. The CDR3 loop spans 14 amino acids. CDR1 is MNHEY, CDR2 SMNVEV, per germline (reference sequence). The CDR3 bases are TGTGCCAGCAGTTATTCTGGTTGGAATCAGCCCCAGCATTTT. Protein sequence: CASSYSGWNQPQHF.

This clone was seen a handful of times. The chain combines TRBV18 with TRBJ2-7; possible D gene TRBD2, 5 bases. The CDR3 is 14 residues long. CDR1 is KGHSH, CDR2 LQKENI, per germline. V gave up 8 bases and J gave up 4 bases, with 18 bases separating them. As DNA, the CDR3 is TGTGCCAGCAGTCGCGGGTCGATAGGGTACGAGCAGTACTTC. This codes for CASSRGSIGYEQYF.

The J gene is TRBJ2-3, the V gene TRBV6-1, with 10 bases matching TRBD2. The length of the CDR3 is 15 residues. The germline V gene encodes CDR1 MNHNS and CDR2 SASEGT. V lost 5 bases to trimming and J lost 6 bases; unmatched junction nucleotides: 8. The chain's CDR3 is CASSPLAGAGDTQYF. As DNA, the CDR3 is TGTGCCAGCAGTCCCCTAGCGGGAGCAGGCGATACGCAGTATTTT.

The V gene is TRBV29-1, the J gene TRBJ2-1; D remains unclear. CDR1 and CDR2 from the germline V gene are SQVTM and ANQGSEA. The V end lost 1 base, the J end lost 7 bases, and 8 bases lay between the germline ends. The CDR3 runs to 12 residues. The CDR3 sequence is CSVEVMGNEQFF. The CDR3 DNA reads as TGCAGCGTTGAAGTGATGGGGAATGAGCAGTTCTTC.

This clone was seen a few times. The CDR3 DNA is TGTGCCAGCAGCTCGGACAGGTCCGATACGCAGTATTTT. Protein sequence: CASSSDRSDTQYF. The J gene is TRBJ2-3, the V gene TRBV11-2, with 7 bases that match TRBD1. After removal of 4 bases from V and 6 bases from J, the junction contained 4 bases not matched to a gene. The CDR3 has 13 amino acids. Looked up from germline, CDR1 is SGHAT and CDR2 is FQNNGV.

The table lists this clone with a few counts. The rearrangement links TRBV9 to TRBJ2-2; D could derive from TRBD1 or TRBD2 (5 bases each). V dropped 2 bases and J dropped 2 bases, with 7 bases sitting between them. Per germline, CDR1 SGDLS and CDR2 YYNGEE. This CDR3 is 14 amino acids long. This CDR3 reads CASSVRDNTGELFF. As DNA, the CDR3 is TGTGCCAGCAGCGTCCGGGACAACACCGGGGAGCTGTTTTTT. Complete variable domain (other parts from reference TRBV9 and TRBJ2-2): DSGVTQTPKHLITATGQRVTLRCSPRSGDLSVYWYQQSLDQGLQFLIQYYNGEERAKGNILERFSAQQFPDLHSELNLSSLELGDSALYFCASSVRDNTGELFFGEGSRLTVL.

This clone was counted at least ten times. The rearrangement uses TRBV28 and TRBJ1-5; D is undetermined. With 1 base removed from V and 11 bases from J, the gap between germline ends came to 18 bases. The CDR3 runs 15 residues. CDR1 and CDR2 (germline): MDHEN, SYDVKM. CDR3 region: CASSLLIRDPRSQHF. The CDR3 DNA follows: TGTGCCAGCAGTTTATTAATCCGGGATCCTCGGTCCCAGCATTTT.

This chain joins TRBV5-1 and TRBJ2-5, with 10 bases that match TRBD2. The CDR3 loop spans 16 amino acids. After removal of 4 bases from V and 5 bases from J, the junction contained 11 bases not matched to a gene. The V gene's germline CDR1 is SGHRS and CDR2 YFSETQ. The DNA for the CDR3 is TGCGCCAGCAGCCAGACCTTAGCGGGAGGTGGGGAGACCCAGTACTTC. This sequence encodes CASSQTLAGGGETQYF.

The CDR3 DNA follows: TGTGCCAGCAGCAATGGGGAAGGGGGTTCACCCCTCCACTTT. Translation gives CASSNGEGGSPLHF. J is TRBJ1-6 and V is TRBV6-1, with D possibly matching TRBD1 (6 bases). The CDR3 extends over 14 amino acids. Trimming stripped 6 bases from V and 9 bases from J, with 15 bases between. CDR1 MNHNS and CDR2 SASEGT come from the germline V gene.

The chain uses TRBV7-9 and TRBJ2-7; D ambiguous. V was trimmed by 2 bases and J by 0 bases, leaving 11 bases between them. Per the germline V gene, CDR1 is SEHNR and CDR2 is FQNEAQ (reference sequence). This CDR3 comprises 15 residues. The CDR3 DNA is TGTGCCAGCAGCTTATACCAGTCAAGCTCCTACGAGCAGTACTTC. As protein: CASSLYQSSSYEQYF.

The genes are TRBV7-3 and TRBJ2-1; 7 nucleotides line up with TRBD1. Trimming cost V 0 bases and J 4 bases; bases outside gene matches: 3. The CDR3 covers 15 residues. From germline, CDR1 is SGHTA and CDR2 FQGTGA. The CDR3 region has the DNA TGTGCCAGCAGCTTAACCCCGGGACAGTACAATGAGCAGTTCTTC. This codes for CASSLTPGQYNEQFF. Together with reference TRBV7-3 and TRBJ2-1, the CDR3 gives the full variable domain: GAGVSQTPSNKVTEKGKYVELRCDPISGHTALYWYRQSLGQGPEFLIYFQGTGAADDSGLPNDRFFAVRPEGSVSTLKIQRTERGDSAVYLCASSLTPGQYNEQFFGPGTRLTVL.

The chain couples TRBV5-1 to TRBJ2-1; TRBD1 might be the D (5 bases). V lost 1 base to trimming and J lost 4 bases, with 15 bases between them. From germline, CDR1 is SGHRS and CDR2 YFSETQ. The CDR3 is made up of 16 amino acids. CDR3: CASSLSPASGYNEQFF. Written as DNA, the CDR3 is TGCGCCAGCAGCTTGTCTCCAGCGTCAGGGTACAATGAGCAGTTCTTC.

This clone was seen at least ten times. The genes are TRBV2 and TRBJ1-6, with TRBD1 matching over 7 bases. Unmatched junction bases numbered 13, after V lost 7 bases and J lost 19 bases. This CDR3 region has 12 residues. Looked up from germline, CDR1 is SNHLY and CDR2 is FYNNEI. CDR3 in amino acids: CASTLQTGSPHF. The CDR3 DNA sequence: TGTGCCAGCACGTTACAGACAGGGTCCCCACACTTT.

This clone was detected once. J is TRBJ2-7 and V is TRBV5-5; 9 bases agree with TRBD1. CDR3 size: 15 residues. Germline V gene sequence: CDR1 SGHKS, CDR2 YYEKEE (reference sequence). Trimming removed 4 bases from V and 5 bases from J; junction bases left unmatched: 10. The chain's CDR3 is CASSKAGTGIHEQYF. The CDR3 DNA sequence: TGTGCCAGCAGCAAAGCCGGGACAGGGATCCACGAGCAGTACTTC.

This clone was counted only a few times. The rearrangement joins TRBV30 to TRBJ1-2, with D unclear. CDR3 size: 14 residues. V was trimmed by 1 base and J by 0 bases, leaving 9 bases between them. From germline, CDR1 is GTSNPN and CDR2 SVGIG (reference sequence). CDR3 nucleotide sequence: TGTGCCTGGAGTGGGTCTCCCCCTAACTATGGCTACACCTTC. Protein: CAWSGSPPNYGYTF.

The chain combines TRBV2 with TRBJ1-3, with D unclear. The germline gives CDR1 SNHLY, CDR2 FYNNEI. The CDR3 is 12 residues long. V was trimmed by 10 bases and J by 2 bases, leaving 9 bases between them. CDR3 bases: TGTGCCATATCGGGCCCTGGAAACACCATATATTTT. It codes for CAISGPGNTIYF. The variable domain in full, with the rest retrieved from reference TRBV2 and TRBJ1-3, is EPEVTQTPSHQVTQMGQEVILRCVPISNHLYFYWYRQILGQKVEFLVSFYNNEISEKSEIFDDQFSVERPDGSNFTLKIRSTKLEDSAMYFCAISGPGNTIYFGEGSWLTVV.

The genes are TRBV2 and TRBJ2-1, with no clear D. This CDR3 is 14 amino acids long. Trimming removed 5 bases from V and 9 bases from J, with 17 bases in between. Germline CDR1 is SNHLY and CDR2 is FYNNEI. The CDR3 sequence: CASSYDKVLGEQFF. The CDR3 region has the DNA TGTGCCAGCAGTTACGACAAGGTATTGGGTGAGCAGTTCTTC.

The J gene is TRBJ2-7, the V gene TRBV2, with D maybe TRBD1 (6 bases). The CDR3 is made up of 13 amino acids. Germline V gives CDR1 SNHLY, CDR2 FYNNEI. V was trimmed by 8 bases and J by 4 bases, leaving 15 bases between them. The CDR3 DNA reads TGTGCCAGCGAGACGGGACATCTATACGAGCAGTACTTC. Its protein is CASETGHLYEQYF.